This T cell receptor beta chain is drawn from a study of cytomegalovirus exposure and HLA in healthy donors. The CDR3 spans 14 residues. Germline lookup yields CDR1 GTSNPN and CDR2 SVGIG (reference sequence). V lost 1 base and J lost 2, with 9 bases in between. Details on this clone: The antigen remains undetermined.

PCR amplification relied on 60 Vbeta primers (plus 13 Jbeta primers). The method was immunoSEQ multiplex PCR; TCRdb's version includes in-frame clones alone and lacks a portion of them. Of some 120,000 clones listed, about 68% are singletons. Whole-study findings and limits: Per published accounts, TCR beta sequences correctly predicted the HLA-A and HLA-B alleles of most subjects.

The rearrangement uses TRBV30 and TRBJ1-3; D not resolved. The clonotype comes from a woman aged 40 to 55 in good health and CMV-seropositive. The sample was PBMCs. CDR3 sequence: CAWSEWEAGNTIYF. The CDR3 coding sequence is TGTGCCTGGAGTGAATGGGAGGCTGGAAACACCATATATTTT.